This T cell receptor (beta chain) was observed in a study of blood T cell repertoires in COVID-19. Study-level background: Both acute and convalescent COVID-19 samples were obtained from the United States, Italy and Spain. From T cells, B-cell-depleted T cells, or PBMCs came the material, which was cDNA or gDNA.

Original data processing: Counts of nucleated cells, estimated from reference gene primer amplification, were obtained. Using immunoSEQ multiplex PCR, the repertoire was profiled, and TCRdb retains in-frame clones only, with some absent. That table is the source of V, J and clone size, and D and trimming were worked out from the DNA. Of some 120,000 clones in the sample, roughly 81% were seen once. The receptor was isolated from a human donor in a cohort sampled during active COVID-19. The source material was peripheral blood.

Here the CDR3 DNA reads TGTGCCAGCAGCTTAGGACAGGGGGTCACAGATACGCAGTATTTT. Its protein product is CASSLGQGVTDTQYF. The J gene is TRBJ2-3, the V gene TRBV11-2; 9 nucleotides align to TRBD1. This CDR3 contains 15 residues. V was clipped by 1 base and J by 2 bases; unmatched bases: 1. CDR1 is SGHAT and CDR2 is FQNNGV in the germline V gene.